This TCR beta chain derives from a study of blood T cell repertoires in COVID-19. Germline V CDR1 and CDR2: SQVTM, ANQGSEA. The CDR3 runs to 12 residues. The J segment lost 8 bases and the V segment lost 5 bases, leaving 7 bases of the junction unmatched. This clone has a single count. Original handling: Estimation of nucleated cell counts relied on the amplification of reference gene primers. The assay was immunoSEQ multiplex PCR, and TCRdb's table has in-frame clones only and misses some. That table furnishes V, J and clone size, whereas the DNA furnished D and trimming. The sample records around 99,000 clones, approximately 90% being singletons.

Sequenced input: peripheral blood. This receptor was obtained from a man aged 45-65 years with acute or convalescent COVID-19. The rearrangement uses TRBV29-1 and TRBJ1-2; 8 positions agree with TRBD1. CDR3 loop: CSVPQGAAGYTF. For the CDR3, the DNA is TGCAGCGTTCCCCAGGGGGCAGCAGGCTACACCTTC.